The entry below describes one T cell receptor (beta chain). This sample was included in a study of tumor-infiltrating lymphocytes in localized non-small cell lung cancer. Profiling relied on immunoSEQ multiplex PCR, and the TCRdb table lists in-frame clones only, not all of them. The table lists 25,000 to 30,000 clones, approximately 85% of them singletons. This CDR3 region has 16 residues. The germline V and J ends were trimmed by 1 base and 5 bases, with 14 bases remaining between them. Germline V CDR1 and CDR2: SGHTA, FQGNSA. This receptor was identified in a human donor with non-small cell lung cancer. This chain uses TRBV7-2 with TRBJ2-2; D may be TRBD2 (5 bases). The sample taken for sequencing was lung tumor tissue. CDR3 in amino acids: CASSLGGSPGTGELFF. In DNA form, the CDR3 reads TGTGCCAGCAGCTTAGGGGGTAGCCCGGGGACCGGGGAGCTGTTTTTT.